One sample yielded the 10 T cell receptor beta chains listed below, sequenced in a study of blood T cell repertoires in COVID-19. TCRdb keeps only in-frame clones here, not all; method: immunoSEQ multiplex PCR. Altogether about 120,000 clones are present, 85% to 90% being singletons, with the ten largest covering approximately 6.6%. Sequenced input: peripheral blood. The source of these receptors is an elderly man with active or convalescent COVID-19.

V gene TRBV2 combines with J gene TRBJ1-5, with TRBD1 matching over 8 bases. The CDR3 consists of 15 residues. Germline-derived CDR1 and CDR2 are SNHLY and FYNNEI. J was trimmed by 2 bases and V by 2 bases; bases with no gene match: 2. In DNA form, the CDR3 reads TGTGCCAGCAGTGAACTGGGACAGGGCAATCAGCCCCAGCATTTT. Protein product: CASSELGQGNQPQHF.

The V call is TRBV20-1, the J call TRBJ1-2; D not certain. Trimming left V 3 bases short and J 4 bases short, with 21 bases between. Germline V gene sequence: CDR1 DFQATT, CDR2 SNEGSKA (reference sequence). This CDR3 is 16 amino acids long. Here the CDR3 reads CSASGQEVAVGYGYTF. CDR3 nucleotides: TGCAGTGCTAGTGGGCAGGAAGTTGCCGTGGGCTATGGCTACACCTTC.

The V and J genes are TRBV5-1 and TRBJ2-5, with D unresolved. The germline V gene encodes CDR1 SGHRS and CDR2 YFSETQ. Trimming took 2 bases from V and 5 from J, leaving 16 bases between them. The CDR3 sequence is 15 residues long. CDR3 sequence reads: CASSLYPRNSETQYF. The CDR3 DNA sequence: TGCGCCAGCAGCTTATATCCGCGGAATAGCGAGACCCAGTACTTC.

The chain links TRBV6-2 or TRBV6-3 to TRBJ1-5, with 7 bases fitting TRBD1. The germline V gene encodes CDR1 MNHEY and CDR2 SVGEGT. V gave up 5 bases and J gave up 0 bases; unmatched junction bases: 4. This CDR3 is built from 15 residues. CDR3 in amino acids: CASSDYRGSNQPQHF. The CDR3 coding sequence is TGTGCCAGCAGTGACTACAGGGGTAGCAATCAGCCCCAGCATTTT.

The chain couples TRBV9 to TRBJ1-3, with D perhaps TRBD1 (5 bases). Trimming shortened V by 0 bases and J by 0 bases, and 10 bases separated the two germline ends. The CDR3 spans 16 residues. Germline V gene sequence: CDR1 SGDLS, CDR2 YYNGEE. The CDR3 here is CASSVGQPYSGNTIYF. CDR3 coding DNA: TGTGCCAGCAGCGTAGGACAGCCTTACTCTGGAAACACCATATATTTT.

The V call is TRBV6-1, the J call TRBJ1-5, with 7 bases identical to TRBD1. Germline CDR1 and CDR2: MNHNS and SASEGT. V dropped 0 bases and J dropped 0; count of bases not matched to a gene: 5. CDR3 length: 17 amino acids. The CDR3 DNA follows: TGTGCCAGCAGTGAAGCGCCAGGGGGAGTTAGCAATCAGCCCCAGCATTTT. Its protein product is CASSEAPGGVSNQPQHF.

CDR3 sequence: CASSVQGRRTNTGELFF. The DNA for the CDR3 is TGTGCCAGCAGTGTCCAGGGGCGGCGTACGAACACCGGGGAGCTGTTTTTT. V and J are TRBV2 and TRBJ2-2; weak D call: TRBD1 (6 bases). V was pared by 4 bases and J by 0 bases, with 15 bases between. The CDR3 is 17 amino acids. Germline-derived CDR1 and CDR2 are SNHLY and FYNNEI.

V is TRBV30 and J is TRBJ1-2; no firm D call. CDR1 and CDR2 from the germline V gene are GTSNPN and SVGIG (reference sequence). The V and J ends lost 0 bases and 1 base respectively, with 6 bases between them. CDR3 length: 13 amino acids. CDR3 amino acids: CAWSVGLNYGYTF. The CDR3 DNA follows: TGTGCCTGGAGTGTGGGCCTTAACTATGGCTACACCTTC.

The genes are TRBV19 and TRBJ2-1; TRBD2 aligns across 7 bases. The CDR3 extends over 15 amino acids. J lost 2 bases, V lost 3 bases, and 4 bases had no gene match. The germline V gene has CDR1 LNHDA and CDR2 SQIVND (reference sequence). The CDR3 is CASSMGGRAYNEQFF. The CDR3 bases are TGTGCCAGTAGTATGGGCGGGAGAGCCTACAATGAGCAGTTCTTC.

The rearrangement uses TRBV7-3 and TRBJ2-3, with 8 bases aligning to TRBD1. The CDR3 extends over 12 amino acids. CDR1 and CDR2 (germline): SGHTA, FQGTGA. With 5 bases clipped from V and 8 bases from J, the junction kept 3 bases outside the gene matches. This CDR3 reads CASSLTGGTQYF. The CDR3 nucleotides read TGTGCCAGCAGCCTCACAGGGGGTACGCAGTATTTT.